The entry below describes one T cell receptor (beta chain). Researchers ran the PCR with 60 Vbeta and 13 Jbeta primers. Profiled with immunoSEQ multiplex PCR; TCRdb holds only in-frame clones, not every one. The repertoire holds nearly 65,000 clones, with approximately 71% as singletons. The CDR3 loop spans 15 amino acids. After removal of 1 base from V and 3 bases from J, the junction contained 7 bases not matched to a gene. Germline V lookup: CDR1 SGDLS, CDR2 YYNGEE. The data are from a study of cytomegalovirus exposure and HLA in healthy donors. The sample comprised PBMCs. The chain has TRBV9 and TRBJ2-7; TRBD1 matches at 7 bases. The sequence was obtained from a man in his forties or fifties in good health and CMV-seronegative. CDR3 sequence: CASSVRGQVDYEQYF. CDR3 sequence (DNA): TGTGCCAGCAGCGTACGCGGACAGGTCGACTACGAGCAGTACTTC.